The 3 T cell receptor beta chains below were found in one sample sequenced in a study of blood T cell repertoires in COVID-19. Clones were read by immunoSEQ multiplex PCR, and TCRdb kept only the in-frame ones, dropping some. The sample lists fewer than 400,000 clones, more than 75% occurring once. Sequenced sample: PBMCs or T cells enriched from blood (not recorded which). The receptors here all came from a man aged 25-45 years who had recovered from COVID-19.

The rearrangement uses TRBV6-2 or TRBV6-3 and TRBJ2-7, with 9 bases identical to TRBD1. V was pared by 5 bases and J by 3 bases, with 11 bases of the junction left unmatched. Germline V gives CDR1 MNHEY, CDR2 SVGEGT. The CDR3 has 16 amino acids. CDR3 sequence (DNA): TGTGCCAGCAGTCTAAAACCGGGACAGGGTTACTACGAGCAGTACTTC. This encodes CASSLKPGQGYYEQYF.

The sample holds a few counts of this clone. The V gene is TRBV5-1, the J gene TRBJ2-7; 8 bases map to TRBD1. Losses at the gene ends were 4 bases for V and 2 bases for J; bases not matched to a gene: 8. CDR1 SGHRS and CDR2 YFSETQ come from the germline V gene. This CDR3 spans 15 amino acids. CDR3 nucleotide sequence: TGCGCCAGCAGCACGACAGGGGCTACCACCTACGAGCAGTACTTC. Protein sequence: CASSTTGATTYEQYF.

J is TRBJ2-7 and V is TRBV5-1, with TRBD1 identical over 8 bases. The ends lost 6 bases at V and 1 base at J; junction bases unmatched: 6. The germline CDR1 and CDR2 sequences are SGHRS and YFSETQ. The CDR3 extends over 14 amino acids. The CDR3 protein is CASKSGQGSYEQYF. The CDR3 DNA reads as TGCGCCAGCAAAAGTGGACAGGGTTCCTACGAGCAGTACTTC.